This T cell receptor (beta chain) stems from a study of control samples from healthy donors and cancer patients. V gave up 4 bases and J gave up 6 bases, with 9 bases separating them. The CDR3 length is 12 residues. The assay was immunoSEQ multiplex PCR, and TCRdb's table has in-frame clones only and misses some. The profile shows 110,000 to 150,000 clones, 91% of them singletons. The TCR was taken from a man between 18 and 35 years old in good health. This rearrangement joins TRBV12-3 or TRBV12-4 to TRBJ1-2; no clear D gene. Material: blood. CDR3 coding DNA: TGTGCCAGCAGTTCATACACCCATGGCTACACCTTC. It is translated as CASSSYTHGYTF.